A selection of T cell receptor beta chains follows, all from one sample in a study of blood T cell repertoires in COVID-19. Here immunoSEQ multiplex PCR was the method, and the copy in TCRdb shows in-frame clones only, minus some. The repertoire holds 240,000 or so clones, with approximately 90% as singletons. The sample taken for sequencing was peripheral blood. Source of these receptors: a woman aged 40 to 50 who had recovered from COVID-19. Each CDR3 is given with its conserved first and last residue. Each record gives: J gene, clone size, D gene, V gene, CDR3 protein, CDR3 DNA. D genes are given only for firm matches. Size is stated for part of the rows, as once, few or many counts, or as a class when the clone is expanded.

j_gene: TRBJ2-7; abundance: .; d_gene: TRBD2; v_gene: TRBV4-1; CDR3aa: CASSTAGGRRSYEQYF; CDR3nt: TGCGCCAGCAGCACAGCGGGGGGTCGGCGCTCCTACGAGCAGTACTTC
j_gene: TRBJ1-1; abundance: once; d_gene: .; v_gene: TRBV7-6; CDR3aa: CASSLGGPSTEAFF; CDR3nt: TGTGCCAGCAGCTTGGGGGGGCCGAGCACTGAAGCTTTCTTT
j_gene: TRBJ1-4; abundance: .; d_gene: .; v_gene: TRBV14; CDR3aa: CASSQDWAPGAPNEKLFF; CDR3nt: TGTGCCAGCAGCCAAGATTGGGCGCCAGGGGCCCCTAATGAAAAACTGTTTTTT
j_gene: TRBJ2-1; abundance: .; d_gene: .; v_gene: TRBV5-3; CDR3aa: CARSPAGGVDRPNEQFF; CDR3nt: TGTGCCAGAAGCCCGGCGGGGGGCGTGGACAGGCCCAATGAGCAGTTCTTC
j_gene: TRBJ2-7; abundance: .; d_gene: .; v_gene: TRBV2; CDR3aa: CASSEDWGRGSGEQYF; CDR3nt: TGTGCCAGCAGTGAAGATTGGGGCAGGGGCTCGGGCGAGCAGTACTTC
j_gene: TRBJ2-1; abundance: .; d_gene: .; v_gene: TRBV27; CDR3aa: CAGTEQFF; CDR3nt: TGTGCAGGGACAGAGCAGTTCTTC
j_gene: TRBJ1-1; abundance: .; d_gene: .; v_gene: TRBV5-1; CDR3aa: CASSLEGLEAFF; CDR3nt: TGCGCCAGCAGCTTGGAGGGACTTGAAGCTTTCTTT
j_gene: TRBJ1-1; abundance: .; d_gene: TRBD1; v_gene: TRBV12-5; CDR3aa: CASGSPTGGGTEAFF; CDR3nt: TGTGCTAGTGGATCCCCGACAGGGGGGGGGACTGAAGCTTTCTTT
j_gene: TRBJ1-5; abundance: .; d_gene: TRBD1; v_gene: TRBV30; CDR3aa: CAWNKRGQGQQPQHF; CDR3nt: TGTGCCTGGAATAAACGGGGACAGGGTCAGCAGCCCCAGCATTTT
j_gene: TRBJ2-1; abundance: .; d_gene: .; v_gene: TRBV6-2/TRBV6-3; CDR3aa: CASSYPSGFAYNEQFF; CDR3nt: TGTGCCAGCAGTTACCCCAGCGGGTTTGCCTACAATGAGCAGTTCTTC
j_gene: TRBJ1-3; abundance: .; d_gene: .; v_gene: TRBV9; CDR3aa: CASSRGDGNTIYF; CDR3nt: TGTGCCAGCAGTCGCGGGGACGGAAACACCATATATTTT
j_gene: TRBJ2-3; abundance: many; d_gene: .; v_gene: TRBV27; CDR3aa: CASSLLRSHTDTQYF; CDR3nt: TGTGCCAGCAGCCTCCTGCGGAGCCACACAGATACGCAGTATTTT
j_gene: TRBJ1-2; abundance: .; d_gene: .; v_gene: TRBV27; CDR3aa: CASGEGVGYTF; CDR3nt: TGTGCCAGCGGGGAGGGGGTCGGCTACACCTTC
j_gene: TRBJ2-3; abundance: .; d_gene: .; v_gene: TRBV7-3; CDR3aa: CASSRRAGTGTDTQYF; CDR3nt: TGTGCCAGCAGCCGGCGGGCGGGAACCGGCACAGATACGCAGTATTTT
j_gene: TRBJ2-2; abundance: .; d_gene: .; v_gene: TRBV6-2/TRBV6-3; CDR3aa: CASSSGVGELFF; CDR3nt: TGTGCCAGCAGTTCGGGGGTCGGGGAGCTGTTTTTT
j_gene: TRBJ1-1; abundance: .; d_gene: .; v_gene: TRBV6-2/TRBV6-3; CDR3aa: CASSLEYGTEAFF; CDR3nt: TGTGCCAGCAGTTTAGAGTACGGGACTGAAGCTTTCTTT
j_gene: TRBJ2-2; abundance: .; d_gene: .; v_gene: TRBV5-6; CDR3aa: CASSLGVTNTGELFF; CDR3nt: TGTGCCAGCAGCTTAGGGGTAACGAACACCGGGGAGCTGTTTTTT
j_gene: TRBJ2-1; abundance: .; d_gene: TRBD2; v_gene: TRBV10-3; CDR3aa: CAISGGTSGYNEQFF; CDR3nt: TGTGCCATCAGTGGGGGGACTAGCGGTTACAATGAGCAGTTCTTC
j_gene: TRBJ2-4; abundance: .; d_gene: .; v_gene: TRBV3-1/TRBV3-2; CDR3aa: CASGLGPGNIQYF; CDR3nt: TGTGCCAGCGGCCTGGGCCCCGGCAACATTCAGTACTTC
j_gene: TRBJ1-2; abundance: .; d_gene: .; v_gene: TRBV4-3; CDR3aa: CASSPDGEDYGYTF; CDR3nt: TGCGCCAGCAGCCCAGATGGTGAGGACTATGGCTACACCTTC
j_gene: TRBJ1-6; abundance: .; d_gene: .; v_gene: TRBV20-1; CDR3aa: CSASGDGGVAPLHF; CDR3nt: TGCAGTGCTAGTGGGGACGGCGGGGTGGCACCCCTCCACTTT
j_gene: TRBJ2-3; abundance: few; d_gene: TRBD2; v_gene: TRBV24-1; CDR3aa: CATSDLARGGSTDTQYF; CDR3nt: TGTGCCACCAGTGATTTGGCCCGCGGGGGAAGCACAGATACGCAGTATTTT
j_gene: TRBJ1-2; abundance: .; d_gene: .; v_gene: TRBV19; CDR3aa: CASSIGTNYGYTF; CDR3nt: TGTGCCAGTAGTATAGGGACAAACTATGGCTACACCTTC
j_gene: TRBJ2-7; abundance: .; d_gene: TRBD2; v_gene: TRBV11-2; CDR3aa: CASSRGLAGLYEQYF; CDR3nt: TGTGCCAGCAGCCGGGGACTAGCGGGCTTATACGAGCAGTACTTC
j_gene: TRBJ2-7; abundance: .; d_gene: TRBD2; v_gene: TRBV19; CDR3aa: CASSIGLAGGYEQYF; CDR3nt: TGTGCCAGTAGTATTGGGCTAGCGGGGGGCTACGAGCAGTACTTC
j_gene: TRBJ2-5; abundance: .; d_gene: TRBD2; v_gene: TRBV20-1; CDR3aa: CSASGGGLAVQETQYF; CDR3nt: TGCAGTGCTAGTGGAGGGGGACTAGCGGTACAAGAGACCCAGTACTTC
j_gene: TRBJ2-3; abundance: .; d_gene: .; v_gene: TRBV6-1; CDR3aa: CASSGYPRGSTDTQYF; CDR3nt: TGTGCCAGCAGTGGGTACCCTAGGGGCAGCACAGATACGCAGTATTTT
j_gene: TRBJ2-3; abundance: .; d_gene: .; v_gene: TRBV20-1; CDR3aa: CSASQWRVSTDTQYF; CDR3nt: TGCAGTGCTAGTCAGTGGCGGGTCAGCACAGATACGCAGTATTTT
j_gene: TRBJ1-2; abundance: .; d_gene: .; v_gene: TRBV11-2; CDR3aa: CASSLVWASVPYGYTF; CDR3nt: TGTGCCAGCAGCTTAGTGTGGGCCTCGGTTCCCTATGGCTACACCTTC
j_gene: TRBJ1-1; abundance: .; d_gene: .; v_gene: TRBV11-3; CDR3aa: CASSLAGGTEAFF; CDR3nt: TGTGCCAGCAGCTTAGCGGGGGGCACTGAAGCTTTCTTT
j_gene: TRBJ1-2; abundance: .; d_gene: TRBD1; v_gene: TRBV3-1/TRBV3-2; CDR3aa: CASSQGQGHYGYTF; CDR3nt: TGTGCCAGCAGCCAAGGACAGGGCCACTATGGCTACACCTTC
j_gene: TRBJ2-5; abundance: .; d_gene: TRBD2; v_gene: TRBV2; CDR3aa: CASSTLGGLGVETQYF; CDR3nt: TGTGCCAGCAGTACCCTGGGGGGACTAGGTGTCGAGACCCAGTACTTC
j_gene: TRBJ2-5; abundance: once; d_gene: TRBD2; v_gene: TRBV5-4; CDR3aa: CASSPGLAGGETQYF; CDR3nt: TGTGCCAGCAGCCCAGGACTAGCGGGGGGGGAGACCCAGTACTTC
j_gene: TRBJ1-1; abundance: .; d_gene: TRBD1; v_gene: TRBV27; CDR3aa: CASRKAWGTGTRNTEAFF; CDR3nt: TGTGCCAGCAGGAAGGCTTGGGGGACAGGGACCCGGAACACTGAAGCTTTCTTT
j_gene: TRBJ1-5; abundance: .; d_gene: .; v_gene: TRBV3-1/TRBV3-2; CDR3aa: CASGPGQPQHF; CDR3nt: TGTGCCAGCGGGCCGGGGCAGCCCCAGCATTTT
j_gene: TRBJ2-7; abundance: .; d_gene: TRBD2; v_gene: TRBV7-3; CDR3aa: CASSLTGTSNEQYF; CDR3nt: TGTGCCAGCAGCTTAACCGGGACTAGCAACGAGCAGTACTTC
j_gene: TRBJ1-2; abundance: .; d_gene: .; v_gene: TRBV10-3; CDR3aa: CAITGGVDYGYTF; CDR3nt: TGTGCCATCACCGGCGGGGTGGACTATGGCTACACCTTC
j_gene: TRBJ1-3; abundance: .; d_gene: .; v_gene: TRBV7-2; CDR3aa: CASSPLWGGVSGNTIYF; CDR3nt: TGTGCCAGCAGCCCTCTATGGGGGGGGGTTTCGGGAAACACCATATATTTT
j_gene: TRBJ2-7; abundance: .; d_gene: TRBD1; v_gene: TRBV9; CDR3aa: CASSVGLGGHEQYF; CDR3nt: TGTGCCAGCAGCGTAGGGTTAGGGGGCCACGAGCAGTACTTC
j_gene: TRBJ2-2; abundance: .; d_gene: .; v_gene: TRBV19; CDR3aa: CASRRDSNTGELFF; CDR3nt: TGTGCCAGCCGACGGGACTCGAACACCGGGGAGCTGTTTTTT
j_gene: TRBJ1-5; abundance: .; d_gene: .; v_gene: TRBV19; CDR3aa: CASSMGSAPGRQPQHF; CDR3nt: TGTGCCAGTAGTATGGGGTCGGCCCCTGGGAGGCAGCCCCAGCATTTT